This TCR beta chain was found in a study of T cell changes during pregnancy in multiple sclerosis. V gave up 4 bases and J gave up 3 bases; unmatched junction bases: 10. In germline, CDR1 is MDHEN, CDR2 SYDVKM. This CDR3 region has 16 residues. The method was immunoSEQ multiplex PCR; TCRdb's version includes in-frame clones alone and lacks a portion of them. The sample has approximately 37,000 clones, 85% to 95% seen once. The sample was CD4+ T cells from peripheral blood mononuclear cells, taken in the third trimester of pregnancy. V is TRBV28 and J is TRBJ2-5, with 8 nucleotides matching TRBD2. The TCR originated in a female donor with multiple sclerosis, enrolled in a pregnancy study. CDR3 residues: CASSSRQTSGKETQYF. The CDR3, as DNA: TGTGCCAGCAGTTCCAGACAAACTAGCGGTAAAGAGACCCAGTACTTC.